This is a list of T cell receptor beta chains from one sample in a study of T cells in Graves' hyperthyroidism and ophthalmopathy. TCRdb re-called the multiplex PCR reads with MiXCR, one entry per CDR3 protein. The sample lists under 400,000 distinct CDR3 sequences, more than 20% seen once, with roughly 80% in the top ten. Sequenced: blood. Every receptor here comes from a man aged 50 to 60 with Graves' hyperthyroidism. Both conserved end residues are part of each CDR3. The D gene is left open where the match is weak. Size is omitted from some rows. Given values are once, few, many or a class for expanded clones.

abundance,j_gene,d_gene,v_gene,CDR3nt,CDR3aa
many,TRBJ2-3,TRBD2,TRBV12-3/TRBV12-4,TGTGCCAGCAGCCTGGATAGCGGGATCGAGGATACGCAGTATTTT,CASSLDSGIEDTQYF
-,TRBJ1-5,TRBD1,TRBV4-1,TGCGCCAGCAGACAGACAGGGAGACATCAGCCCCAGCATTTT,CASRQTGRHQPQHF
-,TRBJ1-4,TRBD1,TRBV5-1,TGCGCCAGCGCGGGACAGTTTAATGAAAAACTGTTTTTT,CASAGQFNEKLFF
few,TRBJ2-3,-,TRBV11-2,TGTGCCAGCAGCTTAGATCCCTATACAGATACGCAGTATTTT,CASSLDPYTDTQYF
many,TRBJ1-1,-,TRBV5-1,TGCGCCAGCAGCTTGTCCCGACAGAATGCTGAAGCTTTCTTT,CASSLSRQNAEAFF
few,TRBJ2-1,-,TRBV6-5,TGTGCCAGCAGTTATACGGGTGACCTCTCCTACAATGAGCAGTTCTTC,CASSYTGDLSYNEQFF
many,TRBJ2-7,TRBD2,TRBV5-1,TGCGCCAGCAGCTTGAGCGGGAACAGGTATGAGCAGTACTTC,CASSLSGNRYEQYF
few,TRBJ1-5,-,TRBV6-1,TGTGCCAGCAACTATAAGCGCAATCAGCCCCAGCATTTT,CASNYKRNQPQHF
few,TRBJ1-1,TRBD1,TRBV29-1,TGCAGCGTAATGGGCAGGGGGGGGTTTGAGGAAGAAGCTTTCTTT,CSVMGRGGFEEEAFF
many,TRBJ2-1,TRBD2,TRBV2,TGTGCCAGCAGTCGAGGGAGGGGCCAACGCCATGAGCAGTTCTTC,CASSRGRGQRHEQFF
few,TRBJ2-2,-,TRBV30,TGTGCCTGGAGTGTAGTAGTGAACACCGGGGAGCTGTTTTTT,CAWSVVVNTGELFF
few,TRBJ2-3,-,TRBV30,TGTGCCTGGAGTGTTAGATTCACAGATACGCAGTATTTT,CAWSVRFTDTQYF
many,TRBJ2-7,-,TRBV7-2,TGTGCCAGCAGCTTAGAGGGGAGCCCCTACTACGAGCAGTACTTC,CASSLEGSPYYEQYF
-,TRBJ2-3,TRBD2,TRBV7-9,TGTGCCAGCGGGCAAGAGCGGGACACAGATACGCAGTATTTT,CASGQERDTDTQYF
many,TRBJ2-1,-,TRBV5-1,TGCGCCAGTTCCGGGACACACAATGAGCAGTTCTTC,CASSGTHNEQFF
-,TRBJ1-2,-,TRBV3-1,TGTGCCAGCAGCCAAGATGCCGGGGCAGGGAGTGGCTACACCTTC,CASSQDAGAGSGYTF
-,TRBJ2-6,TRBD2,TRBV19,TGTGCCACTGCGGGACTACCTCTGTCTGGGGCCAACGTCCTGACTTTC,CATAGLPLSGANVLTF
-,TRBJ2-6,-,TRBV9,TGTGCCAGCAGCGTAGATGTGGGTTCCGGGGCCAACGTCCTGACTTTC,CASSVDVGSGANVLTF
-,TRBJ1-5,-,TRBV30,TGTGCCTGGAGTACACCGAATCAGCCCCAGCATTTT,CAWSTPNQPQHF
many,TRBJ2-3,TRBD1,TRBV12-5,TGTGCTAGTGGCATCCCGGGACAGGGGGCGTTCACAGATACGCAGTATTTT,CASGIPGQGAFTDTQYF
-,TRBJ1-5,-,TRBV24-1,TGTGCCACCAGTGATCCAGGGACCGTGAATCAGCCCCAGCATTTT,CATSDPGTVNQPQHF
-,TRBJ1-1,-,TRBV28,TGTGCCAGCCTTGCAGGTGGTACTGAAGCTTTCTTT,CASLAGGTEAFF
-,TRBJ2-2,TRBD2,TRBV29-1,TGCAGCGTTCCCAGGGTGACTAGCGGGAGGGCGGAGCTGTTTTTT,CSVPRVTSGRAELFF
-,TRBJ2-7,TRBD1,TRBV28,TGTGCCAGCAGTTTGGTCCCGGGACAGGGGTTGCTCCACGAGCAGTACTTC,CASSLVPGQGLLHEQYF
-,TRBJ1-5,TRBD1,TRBV20-1,TGCAGTGCCCGGGGGACAGTGGAAAGGGAGCCCCAGCATTTT,CSARGTVEREPQHF
few,TRBJ2-5,TRBD1,TRBV18,TGTGCCAGCTCACCCTGGACAGGGGAGAACCTCGAGACCCAGTACTTC,CASSPWTGENLETQYF
many,TRBJ2-5,-,TRBV20-1,TGCAGTGCAGGACAAGAGACCCAGTACTTC,CSAGQETQYF
few,TRBJ2-5,TRBD2,TRBV3-1,TGTGCCAGCAGCCAAGAGGGGACTAAGTACTTC,CASSQEGTKYF
-,TRBJ1-2,-,TRBV19,TGTGCCAGTAGTATTATAACAGGCCTCCCCAATGGCTACACCTTC,CASSIITGLPNGYTF
-,TRBJ2-3,-,TRBV11-3,TGTGCCAGCAGCCCCCCGATTTACACAGATACGCAGTATTTT,CASSPPIYTDTQYF